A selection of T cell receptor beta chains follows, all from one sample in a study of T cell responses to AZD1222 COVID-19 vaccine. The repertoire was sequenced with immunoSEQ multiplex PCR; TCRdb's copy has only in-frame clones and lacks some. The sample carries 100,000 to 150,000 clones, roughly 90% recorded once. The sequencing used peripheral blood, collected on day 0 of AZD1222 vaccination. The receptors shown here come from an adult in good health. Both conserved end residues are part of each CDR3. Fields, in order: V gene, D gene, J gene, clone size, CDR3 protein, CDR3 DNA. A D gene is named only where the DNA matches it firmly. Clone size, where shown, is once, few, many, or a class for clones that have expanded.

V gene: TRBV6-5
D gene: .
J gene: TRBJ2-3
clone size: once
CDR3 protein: CASNGGGLDTQYF
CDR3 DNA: TGTGCCAGCAATGGAGGGGGGTTGGATACGCAGTATTTT

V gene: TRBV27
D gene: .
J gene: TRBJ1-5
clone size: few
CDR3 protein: CASSFSGTGYSNQPQHF
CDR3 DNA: TGTGCCAGCAGTTTCTCAGGGACGGGCTATAGCAATCAGCCCCAGCATTTT

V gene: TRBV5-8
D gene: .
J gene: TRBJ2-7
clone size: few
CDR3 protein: CASSLRGAFYQQYF
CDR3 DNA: TGTGCCAGCAGCTTGAGAGGAGCGTTCTACCAGCAGTACTTC

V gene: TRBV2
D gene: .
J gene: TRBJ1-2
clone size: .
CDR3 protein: CASSINRVYYGYTF
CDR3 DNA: TGTGCCAGCAGTATCAACAGGGTGTACTATGGCTACACCTTC

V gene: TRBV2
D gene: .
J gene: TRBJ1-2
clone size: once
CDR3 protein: CASSQTDGYTF
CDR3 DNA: TGTGCCAGCAGCCAGACTGATGGCTACACCTTC

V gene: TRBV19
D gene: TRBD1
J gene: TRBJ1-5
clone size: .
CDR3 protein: CASSGQHNQPQHF
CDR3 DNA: TGTGCCAGTTCGGGACAGCACAATCAGCCCCAGCATTTT

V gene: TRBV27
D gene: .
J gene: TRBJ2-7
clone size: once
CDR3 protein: CASSSGLKSSEYYEQYF
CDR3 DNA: TGTGCCAGCAGTTCAGGGCTCAAGTCGTCTGAGTACTACGAGCAGTACTTC

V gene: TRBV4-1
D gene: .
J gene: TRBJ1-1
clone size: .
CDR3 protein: CASSPTGYERAFF
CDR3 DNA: TGCGCCAGCAGCCCGACAGGATATGAGCGAGCTTTCTTT

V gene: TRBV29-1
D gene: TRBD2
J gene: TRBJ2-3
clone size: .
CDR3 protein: CSAGTSGGTDTQYF
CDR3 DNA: TGCAGCGCCGGGACTAGCGGGGGGACAGATACGCAGTATTTT

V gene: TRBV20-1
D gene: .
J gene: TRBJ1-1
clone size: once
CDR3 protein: CSASRDMNTEAFF
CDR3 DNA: TGCAGTGCTAGTCGAGACATGAACACTGAAGCTTTCTTT

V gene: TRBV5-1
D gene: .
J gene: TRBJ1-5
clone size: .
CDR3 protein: CASSLDSGPQHF
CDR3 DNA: TGCGCCAGCAGCTTGGATTCGGGCCCCCAGCATTTT

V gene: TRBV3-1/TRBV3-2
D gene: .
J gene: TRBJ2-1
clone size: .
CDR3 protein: CASSQAPARGNEQFF
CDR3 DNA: TGTGCCAGCAGCCAAGCTCCAGCCCGGGGCAATGAGCAGTTCTTC

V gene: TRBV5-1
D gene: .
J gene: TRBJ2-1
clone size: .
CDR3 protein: CASSLGGGSYNEQFF
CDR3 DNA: TGCGCCAGCAGCTTGGGTGGGGGTTCCTACAATGAGCAGTTCTTC

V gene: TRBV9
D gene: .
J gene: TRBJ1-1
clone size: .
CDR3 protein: CASSPHVADTEAFF
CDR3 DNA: TGTGCCAGCAGCCCCCACGTAGCGGACACTGAAGCTTTCTTT

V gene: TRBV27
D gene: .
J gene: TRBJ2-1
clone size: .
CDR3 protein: CASSQIPLGGALHNNEQFF
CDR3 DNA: TGTGCCAGCAGTCAAATCCCCCTCGGAGGGGCGTTGCACAACAATGAGCAGTTCTTC

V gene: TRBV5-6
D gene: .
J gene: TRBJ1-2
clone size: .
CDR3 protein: CASSLSLFGGWGDYGYTF
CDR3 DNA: TGTGCCAGCAGCTTGAGTTTGTTTGGTGGTTGGGGGGACTATGGCTACACCTTC

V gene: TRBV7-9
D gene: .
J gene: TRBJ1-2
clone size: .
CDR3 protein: CASSLQPNYGYTF
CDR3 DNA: TGTGCCAGCAGCTTACAACCTAACTATGGCTACACCTTC

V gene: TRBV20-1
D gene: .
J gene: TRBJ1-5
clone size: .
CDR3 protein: CSASRDSTQHF
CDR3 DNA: TGCAGTGCAAGCAGGGACTCGACCCAGCATTTT

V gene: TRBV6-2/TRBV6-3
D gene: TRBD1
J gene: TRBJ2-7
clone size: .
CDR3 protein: CASSDLTGIYEQYF
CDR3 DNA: TGTGCCAGCAGTGACCTGACAGGGATTTACGAGCAGTACTTC

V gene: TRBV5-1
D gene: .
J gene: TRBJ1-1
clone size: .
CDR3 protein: CASSFKVGTEAFF
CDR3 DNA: TGCGCCAGCAGCTTCAAGGTTGGGACTGAAGCTTTCTTT

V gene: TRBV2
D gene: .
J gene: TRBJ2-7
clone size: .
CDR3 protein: CASSEAPGQSYEQYF
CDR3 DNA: TGTGCCAGCAGTGAAGCGCCCGGACAGTCCTACGAGCAGTACTTC

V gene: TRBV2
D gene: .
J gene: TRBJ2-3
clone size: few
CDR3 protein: CASREGADTQYF
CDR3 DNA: TGTGCCAGCAGGGAGGGAGCGGATACGCAGTATTTT